Listed here are 30 T cell receptor beta chains from one sample, sequenced in a study of early T cells in non-severe SARS-CoV-2 infection. MiXCR was run by TCRdb on the 5' RACE reads, yielding one entry per CDR3 protein. The sample holds under 85,000 distinct CDR3 sequences, about 12% seen once. Sequencing was performed on whole blood. These receptors all come from an adult who was a healthcare worker with PCR-confirmed SARS-CoV-2 infection or an uninfected control (not recorded which).

The sample holds many counts of this clonotype. This CDR3 reads CASSLAPQGGTGELFF. The CDR3 DNA follows: TGCGCCAGCAGCTTGGCCCCCCAGGGGGGCACCGGGGAGCTGTTTTTT. The chain joins TRBV5-1 to TRBJ2-2; perhaps TRBD1 as D (7 bases). The CDR3 is 16 amino acids. V was clipped by 0 bases and J by 4 bases, with 13 bases between them. Germline CDR1 reads SGHRS; CDR2 reads YFSETQ.

This clonotype was recorded at least ten times. The chain couples TRBV6-2 or TRBV6-3 to TRBJ2-2; D uncertain. The germline V and J ends were trimmed by 6 bases and 0 bases, with 14 bases remaining between them. This CDR3 has 16 residues. Germline V gene lookup returns CDR1 MNHEY and CDR2 SVGEGT. DNA for the CDR3: TGTGCCAGCAGCCGCCCTCTGGTGTCGAACACCGGGGAGCTGTTTTTT. Translating gives CASSRPLVSNTGELFF.

The chain is built from TRBV29-1 and TRBJ2-7; a possible D gene is TRBD1 (5 bases). Germline assignment: CDR1 SQVTM and CDR2 ANQGSEA. This CDR3 contains 13 residues. Trimming removed 7 bases from V and 2 bases from J, with 15 bases in between. The CDR3 region is CSAVTAGPYEQYF. CDR3 nucleotides: TGCAGCGCTGTAACGGCAGGGCCCTACGAGCAGTACTTC.

The V and J genes are TRBV3-1 and TRBJ2-7; 10 bases map to TRBD2. Germline V gene sequence: CDR1 LGHDT, CDR2 YNNKEL (reference sequence). The CDR3 loop spans 15 amino acids. The V segment lost 5 bases and the J segment 4 bases; nucleotides outside the gene matches: 8. The CDR3 DNA is TGTGCCAGCAGCGACCATGCTAGCGGGAGTTACGAGCAGTACTTC. Protein product: CASSDHASGSYEQYF.

Note on this clonotype: A clone one base away is much larger, so this may be a read error. The V and J genes are TRBV7-3 and TRBJ2-3; D tentatively fits TRBD1 or TRBD2 (6 bases each). This CDR3 comprises 16 residues. In germline, CDR1 is SGHTA, CDR2 FQGTGA. Between the trimmed V and J ends, which lost 5 bases and 2 bases, there was a span of 17 bases. CDR3 sequence (DNA): TGTGCCAGCAGCCGGGGGCTAGCGAAGAACACAGATACGCAGTATTTT. This gives the protein CASSRGLAKNTDTQYF.

Ten or more counts support this clonotype. The rearrangement joins TRBV4-2 to TRBJ2-4, with 7 bases matching TRBD2. Germline V gives CDR1 LGHNA, CDR2 YNFKEQ. The CDR3 is made up of 20 amino acids. V shed 0 bases and J 0 bases; nucleotides not matched to a gene: 14. CDR3 region: CASSQDPGTNLELAKNIQYF. In DNA form, the CDR3 reads TGTGCCAGCAGCCAAGATCCCGGGACTAACCTAGAGCTAGCCAAAAACATTCAGTACTTC.

This clonotype has a handful of counts. The V and J genes are TRBV21-1 and TRBJ1-6; the D call TRBD1 from the table was never checked on the DNA. TRBV21-1 is a pseudogene. The CDR3 is 17 amino acids. This CDR3 reads CASSKVPTGSYNSPLHF. As DNA, the CDR3 is TGTGCCAGCAGCAAAGTCCCGACAGGATCCTATAATTCACCCCTCCACTTT.

This clonotype was detected a few times. The chain links TRBV29-1 to TRBJ1-2; D is ambiguous. V dropped 0 bases and J dropped 5 bases, with 10 bases sitting between them. The CDR3 spans 13 residues. Germline loops: CDR1 SQVTM, CDR2 ANQGSEA. CDR3 in DNA: TGCAGCGTTGAAGATATGACTTTTTATGGCTACACCTTC. Encoded protein: CSVEDMTFYGYTF.

Ten or more counts support this clonotype. The chain has TRBV10-2 and TRBJ1-2; D is possibly TRBD1 (5 bases). V was clipped by 4 bases and J by 2 bases, with 8 bases between them. Germline CDR1 and CDR2: WSHSY and SAAADI. The CDR3 consists of 13 residues. The chain's CDR3 is CASSVGGNYGYTF. Here the CDR3 DNA reads TGCGCCAGCAGTGTGGGGGGGAACTATGGCTACACCTTC.

The sample holds many counts of this clonotype. V gene TRBV5-8 combines with J gene TRBJ1-6, with D unresolved. The V gene's germline CDR1 is SGHTS and CDR2 YDEGEE. The V end was cut by 3 bases, the J end by 9 bases, with 4 bases between. The CDR3 length is 11 residues. The CDR3 coding sequence is TGTGCCAGCAGCTGGAGTTCACCCCTCCACTTT. Protein: CASSWSSPLHF.

This clonotype was counted between two and nine times. The chain uses TRBV3-1 and TRBJ2-7, with 11 nucleotides matching TRBD2. Germline CDR1 is LGHDT and CDR2 is YNNKEL (reference sequence). CDR3 length equals 16 residues. With V trimmed by 3 bases and J by 1 base, 5 bases remained unmatched. The CDR3 DNA is TGTGCCAGCAGCCAGCTAGCGGGAGGCTCATCCTACGAGCAGTACTTC. Its translation is CASSQLAGGSSYEQYF.

This clonotype was seen repeatedly, ten times or more. The rearrangement joins TRBV10-1 to TRBJ2-1, with 11 bases matching TRBD1. Germline-derived CDR1 and CDR2 are WNHNN and SYGVQD (reference sequence). V lost 3 bases to trimming and J lost 1 base; unmatched junction nucleotides: 8. This CDR3 region has 18 residues. DNA for the CDR3: TGCGCCAGCAGTGATGGGACAGGGGGAAATTGGTCCTACAATGAGCAGTTCTTC. This sequence encodes CASSDGTGGNWSYNEQFF.

The V call is TRBV6-5, the J call TRBJ1-1; 10 bases line up with TRBD1. This CDR3 contains 15 residues. Unmatched junction bases numbered 1, after V lost 0 bases and J lost 3 bases. CDR1 is MNHEY, CDR2 SVGAGI, per germline. The CDR3: CASSYSGQGDTEAFF. CDR3 DNA: TGTGCCAGCAGTTACTCCGGACAGGGGGACACTGAAGCTTTCTTT.

The rearrangement joins TRBV3-1 to TRBJ1-1; no reliable D call. The CDR3 has 14 amino acids. The germline gives CDR1 LGHDT, CDR2 YNNKEL (reference sequence). V was shortened by 6 bases and J by 6 bases, with 17 bases between the two germline ends. The CDR3 reads CASSPKGSGAEAFF. As DNA, the CDR3 is TGTGCCAGCAGTCCTAAGGGATCGGGAGCTGAAGCTTTCTTT. The whole variable domain, filled in from reference TRBV3-1 and TRBJ1-1, reads DTAVSQTPKYLVTQMGNDKSIKCEQNLGHDTMYWYKQDSKKFLKIMFSYNNKELIINETVPNRFSPKSPDKAHLNLHINSLELGDSAVYFCASSPKGSGAEAFFGQGTRLTVV.

This clonotype was found many times. J is TRBJ2-2 and V is TRBV5-1; 8 nucleotides align to TRBD2. The germline CDR1 and CDR2 sequences are SGHRS and YFSETQ. The CDR3 totals 15 residues. The V and J ends lost 4 bases and 6 bases, in that order; junction bases with no gene match: 8. The CDR3 is CASSLASGSAGELFF. In nucleotides, the CDR3 is TGCGCCAGCAGCCTCGCTAGCGGGTCGGCCGGGGAGCTGTTTTTT.

This clonotype appeared many times. The V gene is TRBV11-2, the J gene TRBJ2-7, with a tentative D call TRBD1 (6 bases). With 4 bases removed from V and 3 bases from J, the gap between germline ends came to 13 bases. Germline CDR1 is SGHAT and CDR2 is FQNNGV. This CDR3 has 14 residues. The CDR3: CASSSRDKLYEQYF. As DNA, the CDR3 is TGTGCCAGCAGCTCCCGGGACAAACTCTACGAGCAGTACTTC.

This chain uses TRBV6-5 with TRBJ2-1; 7 bases are shared with TRBD1. The CDR3 sequence is 13 residues long. CDR1 is MNHEY and CDR2 is SVGAGI in the germline V gene. V shed 5 bases, J shed 4 bases, and the junction held 2 bases outside the gene matches. The CDR3 sequence is CASSIQGYNEQFF. The CDR3 DNA follows: TGTGCCAGCAGTATACAGGGGTACAATGAGCAGTTCTTC.

This clonotype was found many times. V usage is TRBV29-1 and J usage is TRBJ1-3; D ambiguous. Germline CDR1 and CDR2: SQVTM and ANQGSEA. Trimming removed 5 bases at V and 2 bases at J, with 10 bases between. CDR3 length: 13 residues. The CDR3 spells CSVSEGAGNTIYF. CDR3 sequence (DNA): TGCAGCGTTTCGGAAGGAGCTGGAAACACCATATATTTT.

The V gene is TRBV29-1, the J gene TRBJ1-1, with 7 bases aligning to TRBD1. The CDR3 runs to 11 residues. V lost 6 bases to trimming and J lost 4 bases; unmatched junction nucleotides: 2. The germline gives CDR1 SQVTM, CDR2 ANQGSEA. The CDR3 bases are TGCAGCGTGCGGGACAGCACTGAAGCTTTCTTT. It codes for CSVRDSTEAFF.

The gene calls are TRBV28 and TRBJ2-4; D call uncertain. Germline assignment: CDR1 MDHEN and CDR2 SYDVKM. V was cut by 8 bases and J by 0 bases, with 14 bases left in between. CDR3 length equals 15 residues. DNA of the CDR3: TGTGCCAGCTCGGGCCCACCTTTAGCCAAAAACATTCAGTACTTC. Translation gives CASSGPPLAKNIQYF.

At least ten counts were recorded for this clonotype. The gene calls are TRBV7-2 and TRBJ2-1; 10 bases align to TRBD2. Germline loops: CDR1 SGHTA, CDR2 FQGNSA. The trim removed 3 bases at V and 5 bases at J, leaving 10 bases unmatched. The CDR3 extends over 17 amino acids. The CDR3 spells CASSLAPLAGGNNEQFF. CDR3 coding DNA: TGTGCCAGCAGCTTGGCCCCCTTAGCGGGAGGCAACAATGAGCAGTTCTTC. The variable domain in full, with the rest retrieved from reference TRBV7-2 and TRBJ2-1, is GAGVSQSPSNKVTEKGKDVELRCDPISGHTALYWYRQSLGQGLEFLIYFQGNSAPDKSGLPSDRFSAERTGGSVSTLTIQRTQQEDSAVYLCASSLAPLAGGNNEQFFGPGTRLTVL.

The genes are TRBV11-2 and TRBJ1-2; the match to TRBD1 covers 7 bases. CDR1 SGHAT and CDR2 FQNNGV come from the germline V gene. V shed 5 bases, J shed 3 bases, and the junction held 12 bases outside the gene matches. The CDR3 runs to 16 residues. The CDR3 is CASSPVGGQLHYGYTF. DNA for the CDR3: TGTGCCAGCAGCCCCGTAGGGGGACAGCTACACTATGGCTACACCTTC.

The chain carries TRBV20-1 and TRBJ1-3; possible D gene TRBD1, 5 bases. Germline V lookup: CDR1 DFQATT, CDR2 SNEGSKA (reference sequence). V gave up 3 bases and J gave up 6 bases, with 12 bases separating them. The CDR3 loop spans 13 amino acids. This CDR3 reads CSASQGAENTIYF. CDR3 DNA: TGCAGTGCTAGCCAGGGAGCTGAAAACACCATATATTTT.

For the CDR3, the DNA is TGTGCCAGCAGTGACCACCTGGGAGGGGCCAACGTCCTGACTTTC. Translated: CASSDHLGGANVLTF. The V call is TRBV6-4, the J call TRBJ2-6; no clear D. Germline-derived CDR1 and CDR2 are MRHNA and SNTAGT. V lost 2 bases and J lost 4, with 9 bases in between. There are 15 residues in the CDR3.

This clonotype was counted between two and nine times. The genes are TRBV2 and TRBJ1-1; D ambiguous. V lost 0 bases and J 4 bases, leaving 9 bases between the germline ends. Germline V gene sequence: CDR1 SNHLY, CDR2 FYNNEI. CDR3 size: 14 residues. The CDR3 nucleotides are TGTGCCAGCAGTGAAGCGGGCCGGAGCACTGAAGCTTTCTTT. It is translated as CASSEAGRSTEAFF.

This clonotype was detected many times. The chain has TRBV20-1 and TRBJ2-7; 7 nucleotides match TRBD1. V trimming: 8 bases; J trimming: 6 bases; junction bases outside the gene matches: 10. This CDR3 is built from 12 residues. Per germline, CDR1 DFQATT and CDR2 SNEGSKA (reference sequence). CDR3 amino acids: CSTATGSSEQYF. The CDR3 DNA reads TGCAGTACTGCGACAGGGTCGTCCGAGCAGTACTTC.

The gene calls are TRBV27 and TRBJ2-1; D tentatively reads TRBD1 or TRBD2 (5 bases each). Germline V CDR1 and CDR2: MNHEY, SMNVEV (reference sequence). The CDR3 covers 14 residues. The V end lost 5 bases, the J end lost 6 bases, and 14 bases lay between the germline ends. The CDR3 spells CASSLPGTANEQFF. CDR3 DNA sequence: TGTGCCAGCAGTCTCCCCGGGACCGCCAATGAGCAGTTCTTC.

This clonotype was counted a few times. This chain joins TRBV11-2 and TRBJ2-7; the D call may be TRBD1 or TRBD2 (6 bases each). The V gene's germline CDR1 is SGHAT and CDR2 FQNNGV. Trimming took 5 bases from V and 1 from J, leaving 15 bases between them. The CDR3 covers 15 residues. The CDR3 sequence: CASSPGGTLSYEQYF. In nucleotides, the CDR3 is TGTGCCAGCAGCCCCGGCGGGACACTATCCTACGAGCAGTACTTC.

This rearrangement joins TRBV7-9 to TRBJ1-1; 7 nucleotides match TRBD1. V dropped 6 bases and J dropped 7; count of bases not matched to a gene: 11. CDR1 SEHNR and CDR2 FQNEAQ come from the germline V gene (reference sequence). CDR3 length equals 14 residues. CDR3 sequence: CASSERTGALEAFF. The CDR3 bases are TGTGCCAGCAGTGAGAGGACAGGCGCCCTTGAAGCTTTCTTT.

In this sample, this clonotype turned up a few times. J is TRBJ2-6 and V is TRBV4-1, with D perhaps being TRBD1 or TRBD2 (6 bases each). CDR3 length equals 16 residues. Germline V gives CDR1 MGHRA, CDR2 YSYEKL. V lost 0 bases to trimming and J lost 3 bases, with 9 bases between them. CDR3 residues: CASSQERGVGANVLTF. The DNA of the CDR3 is TGCGCCAGCAGCCAAGAAAGGGGGGTTGGGGCCAACGTCCTGACTTTC.